This TCR beta chain was documented in a study of cytomegalovirus exposure and HLA in healthy donors. Study-level findings and limits: About 180 TCR beta chains were listed as cytomegalovirus-associated. It emerged from a later analysis that several of the most significant clusters appeared to be linked to common viral pathogens.

Healthy individuals who donated bone marrow served as the donors. 60 Vbeta and 13 Jbeta primers were used in PCR. Measured with immunoSEQ multiplex PCR; TCRdb has only the in-frame clones, and not every one. The sample carries approximately 39,000 clones, 55% to 75% recorded once. This CDR3 spans 15 amino acids. The germline V gene encodes CDR1 SSHAT and CDR2 FNYEAQ (reference sequence). About this clone itself: Antigen: not known. The junction differs from germline at one of its ends, possibly a read error.

This chain joins TRBV7-7 and TRBJ2-1; TRBD1 is a possible D gene (6 bases). The sample taken for sequencing was PBMCs. This receptor was taken from a man aged 30 to 45 in good health and CMV-seronegative. CDR3 in amino acids: CASSPPPWDNHEQFF. DNA for the CDR3: TGTGCTAGCAGCCCACCGCCTTGGGACAACCATGAGCAGTTCTTC.